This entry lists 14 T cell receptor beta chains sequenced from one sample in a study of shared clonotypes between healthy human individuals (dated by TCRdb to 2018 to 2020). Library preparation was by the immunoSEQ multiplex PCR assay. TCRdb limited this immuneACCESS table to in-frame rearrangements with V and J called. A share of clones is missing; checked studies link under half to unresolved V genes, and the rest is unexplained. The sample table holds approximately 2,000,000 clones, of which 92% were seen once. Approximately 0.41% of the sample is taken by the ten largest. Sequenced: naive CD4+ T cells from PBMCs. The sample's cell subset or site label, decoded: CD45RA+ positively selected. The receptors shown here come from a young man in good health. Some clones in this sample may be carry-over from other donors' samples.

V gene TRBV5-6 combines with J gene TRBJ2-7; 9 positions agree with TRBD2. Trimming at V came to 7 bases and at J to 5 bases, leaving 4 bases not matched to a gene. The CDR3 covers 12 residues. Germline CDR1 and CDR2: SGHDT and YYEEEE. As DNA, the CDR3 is TGTGCCAGCGGGCTAGCGGGAAACGAGCAGTACTTC. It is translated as CASGLAGNEQYF.

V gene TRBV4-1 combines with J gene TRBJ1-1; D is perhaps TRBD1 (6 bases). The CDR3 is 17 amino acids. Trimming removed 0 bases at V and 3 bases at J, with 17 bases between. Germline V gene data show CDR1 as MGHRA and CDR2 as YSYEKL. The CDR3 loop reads CASSQEVRAGVYTEAFF. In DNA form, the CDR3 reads TGCGCCAGCAGCCAAGAAGTTCGGGCAGGGGTTTACACTGAAGCTTTCTTT.

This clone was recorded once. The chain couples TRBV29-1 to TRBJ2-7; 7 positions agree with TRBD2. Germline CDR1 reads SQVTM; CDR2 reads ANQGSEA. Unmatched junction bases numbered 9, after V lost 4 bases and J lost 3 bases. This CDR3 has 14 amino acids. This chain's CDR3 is CSVVTLGGSYEQYF. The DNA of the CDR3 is TGCAGCGTTGTAACTCTGGGGGGGAGCTACGAGCAGTACTTC.

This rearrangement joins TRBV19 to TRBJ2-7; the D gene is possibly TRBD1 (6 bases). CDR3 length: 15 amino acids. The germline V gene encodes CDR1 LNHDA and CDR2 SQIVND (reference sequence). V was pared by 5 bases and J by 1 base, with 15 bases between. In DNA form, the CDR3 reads TGTGCCAGTAGTCTAAACAGACAGGCATCCTACGAGCAGTACTTC. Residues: CASSLNRQASYEQYF.

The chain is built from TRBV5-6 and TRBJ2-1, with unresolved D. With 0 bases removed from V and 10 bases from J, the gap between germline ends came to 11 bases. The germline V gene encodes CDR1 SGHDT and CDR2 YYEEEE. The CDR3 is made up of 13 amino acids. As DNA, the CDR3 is TGTGCCAGCAGCTTGGACAGCTTCGGCGAGCAGTTCTTC. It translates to CASSLDSFGEQFF.

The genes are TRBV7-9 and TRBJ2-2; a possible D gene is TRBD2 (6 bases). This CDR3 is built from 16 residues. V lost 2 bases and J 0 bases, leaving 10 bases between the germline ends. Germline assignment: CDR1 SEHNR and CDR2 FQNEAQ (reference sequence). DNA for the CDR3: TGTGCCAGCAGCTTACTGAGCGGGCCGAACACCGGGGAGCTGTTTTTT. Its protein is CASSLLSGPNTGELFF.

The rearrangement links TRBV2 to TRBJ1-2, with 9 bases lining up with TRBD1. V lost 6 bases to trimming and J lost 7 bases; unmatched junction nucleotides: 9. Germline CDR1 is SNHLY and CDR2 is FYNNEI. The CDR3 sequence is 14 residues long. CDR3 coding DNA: TGTGCCAGCAGGGGGGACAGGGTGGTTGGTGGCTACACCTTC. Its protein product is CASRGDRVVGGYTF.

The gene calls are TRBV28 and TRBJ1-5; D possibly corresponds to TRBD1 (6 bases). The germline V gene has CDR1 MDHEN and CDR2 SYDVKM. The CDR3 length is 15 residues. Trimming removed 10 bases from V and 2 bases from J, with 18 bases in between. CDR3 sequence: CATRRGGSGNQPQHF. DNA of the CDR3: TGTGCCACCCGGAGGGGGGGCTCTGGCAATCAGCCCCAGCATTTT. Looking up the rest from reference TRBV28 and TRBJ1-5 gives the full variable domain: DVKVTQSSRYLVKRTGEKVFLECVQDMDHENMFWYRQDPGLGLRLIYFSYDVKMKEKGDIPEGYSVSREKKERFSLILESASTNQTSMYLCATRRGGSGNQPQHFGDGTRLSIL.

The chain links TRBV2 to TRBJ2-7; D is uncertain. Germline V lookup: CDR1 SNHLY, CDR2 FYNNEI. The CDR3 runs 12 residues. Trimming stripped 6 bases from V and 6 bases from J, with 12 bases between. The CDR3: CASSIGFREQYF. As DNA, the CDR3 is TGTGCCAGCAGCATCGGTTTTCGCGAGCAGTACTTC.

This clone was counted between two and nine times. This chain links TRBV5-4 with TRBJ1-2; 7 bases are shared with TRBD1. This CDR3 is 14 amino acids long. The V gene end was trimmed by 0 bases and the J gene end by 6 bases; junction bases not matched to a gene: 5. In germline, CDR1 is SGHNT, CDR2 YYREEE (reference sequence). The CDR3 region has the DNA TGTGCCAGCAGCTTGGCAGGGGGTGGGCATGGCTACACCTTC. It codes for CASSLAGGGHGYTF.

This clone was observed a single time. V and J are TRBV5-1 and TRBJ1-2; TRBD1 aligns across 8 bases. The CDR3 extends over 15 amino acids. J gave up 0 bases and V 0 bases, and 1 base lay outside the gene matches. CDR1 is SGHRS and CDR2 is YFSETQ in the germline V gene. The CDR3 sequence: CASSLGQGTNYGYTF. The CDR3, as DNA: TGCGCCAGCAGCTTGGGACAGGGGACTAACTATGGCTACACCTTC. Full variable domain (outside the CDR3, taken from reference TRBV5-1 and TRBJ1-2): KAGVTQTPRYLIKTRGQQVTLSCSPISGHRSVSWYQQTPGQGLQFLFEYFSETQRNKGNFPGRFSGRQFSNSRSEMNVSTLELGDSALYLCASSLGQGTNYGYTFGSGTRLTVV.

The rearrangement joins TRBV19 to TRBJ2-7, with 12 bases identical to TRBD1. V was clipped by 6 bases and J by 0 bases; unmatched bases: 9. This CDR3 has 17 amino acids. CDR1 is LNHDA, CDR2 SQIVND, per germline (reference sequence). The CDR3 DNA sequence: TGTGCCAGTAGCCGGGACAGGGGGCGATCGAGCTCCTACGAGCAGTACTTC. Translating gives CASSRDRGRSSSYEQYF.

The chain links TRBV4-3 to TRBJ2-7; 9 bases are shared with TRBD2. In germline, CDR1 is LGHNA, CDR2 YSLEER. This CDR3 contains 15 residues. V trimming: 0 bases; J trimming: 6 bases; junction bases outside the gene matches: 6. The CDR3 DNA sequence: TGCGCCAGCAGCCAAGATTACGGACTAGCGTCCGAGCAGTACTTC. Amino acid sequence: CASSQDYGLASEQYF.

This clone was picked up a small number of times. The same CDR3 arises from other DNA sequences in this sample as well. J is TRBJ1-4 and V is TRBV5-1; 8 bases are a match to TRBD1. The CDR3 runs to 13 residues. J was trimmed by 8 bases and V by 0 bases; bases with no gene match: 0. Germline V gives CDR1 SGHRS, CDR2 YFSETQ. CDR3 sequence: CASSLGQGEKLFF. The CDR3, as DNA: TGCGCCAGCAGCTTGGGACAGGGGGAAAAACTGTTTTTT.